These T cell receptor beta chains were read from a single sample in a study of blood T cell repertoires in COVID-19. The assay was immunoSEQ multiplex PCR, and TCRdb's table has in-frame clones only and misses some. This table has tens of thousands of clones, around 87% appearing once. The sequencing sample was made of peripheral blood. These receptors were obtained from a man aged 45 to 65 with active COVID-19. Both conserved end residues are part of each CDR3. D genes are given only for firm matches. Clone size, where shown, is once, few, many, or a class for clones that have expanded.

j_call,d_call,clone_size,cdr3_length,v_call,cdr3_nt,cdr3_aa
TRBJ1-5,TRBD1,-,18,TRBV7-2,TGTGCCAGCAGCTTAGTTTGGTCGATGACAGGGTACAATCAGCCCCAGCATTTT,CASSLVWSMTGYNQPQHF
TRBJ1-4,-,-,15,TRBV5-1,TGCGCCAGCAGCTGGAGCGGGACAACTAATGAAAAACTGTTTTTT,CASSWSGTTNEKLFF
TRBJ2-3,TRBD2,-,17,TRBV5-1,TGCGCCAGCAGCGATGCGGTCCTAGCGGGGGTGACAGATACGCAGTATTTT,CASSDAVLAGVTDTQYF
TRBJ2-2,TRBD1,-,16,TRBV23-1,TGCGCCAGCAGGCTCACAGGGGGCAGGGGGCCCGGGGAGCTGTTTTTT,CASRLTGGRGPGELFF
TRBJ1-1,TRBD1,once,16,TRBV11-2,TGTGCCAGCAGCAGACAAGGCGGGACAGGAGAGTCGGAAGCTTTCTTT,CASSRQGGTGESEAFF
TRBJ1-1,TRBD1,-,15,TRBV24-1,TGTGCCACCAGTGATGCCGGGACAGAGAACACTGAAGCTTTCTTT,CATSDAGTENTEAFF
TRBJ2-7,TRBD1,-,15,TRBV7-9,TGTGCCAGCAGCCCGTGGGACAGGGGGATGTACGAGCAGTACTTC,CASSPWDRGMYEQYF
TRBJ1-6,-,once,16,TRBV19,TGTGCCAGTAGTACCACGCAAGGACACCTCGGTTCACCCCTCCACTTT,CASSTTQGHLGSPLHF
TRBJ2-6,TRBD1,-,20,TRBV18,TGTGCCAGCTCCTCAGGGGGACAGGGACTCCCCCTCTCTGGGGCCAACGTCCTGACTTTC,CASSSGGQGLPLSGANVLTF
TRBJ2-1,-,once,13,TRBV5-1,TGCGCCAGCAGCTTCGGTGACTACAATGAGCAGTTCTTC,CASSFGDYNEQFF
TRBJ2-1,TRBD1,-,17,TRBV4-1,TGCGCCAGCAGCCCGGGGACAGGTCTGGAGTACTACAATGAGCAGTTCTTC,CASSPGTGLEYYNEQFF
TRBJ2-2,TRBD2,few,13,TRBV7-3,TGTGCCAGCACTAGCGGGAACACCGGGGAGCTGTTTTTT,CASTSGNTGELFF
TRBJ2-7,-,-,12,TRBV12-3/TRBV12-4,TGTGCCAGCAGCCATCAATTCGGGGAGCAGTACTTC,CASSHQFGEQYF
TRBJ1-3,-,-,11,TRBV28,TGTGCCAGCGGACGGGGGGACACCATATATTTT,CASGRGDTIYF